This T cell receptor (beta chain) emerged from a study of cytomegalovirus exposure and HLA in healthy donors. Turning to the study itself: Membership in the Caucasian-associated ancestry cluster was found for about 80% of nearly 400 genotyped donors. Broader study findings: Reported findings show TCR beta sequences accurately forecast HLA-A and HLA-B alleles in most subjects. Most TCR beta V segments were productive about 90% or about 30% of the time in an earlier analysis.

Per germline, CDR1 SGDLS and CDR2 YYNGEE. This CDR3 spans 17 amino acids. V shed 0 bases and J 8 bases; nucleotides not matched to a gene: 10. The PCR had 60 Vbeta and 13 Jbeta primers. Produced via immunoSEQ multiplex PCR; TCRdb's table is partial and in-frame only. The data contain around 200,000 clones, approximately 85% of them singletons. This clone was observed once. Its cognate antigen is unknown. This chain uses TRBV9 with TRBJ1-4, with 10 bases aligning to TRBD1. The sample consisted of PBMCs. The sequence was obtained from a woman in her fifties or sixties in good health and CMV-seronegative. CDR3 protein: CASSVGYGTGVGEKLFF. In DNA, the CDR3 is TGTGCCAGCAGCGTAGGATACGGGACAGGGGTAGGGGAAAAACTGTTTTTT.